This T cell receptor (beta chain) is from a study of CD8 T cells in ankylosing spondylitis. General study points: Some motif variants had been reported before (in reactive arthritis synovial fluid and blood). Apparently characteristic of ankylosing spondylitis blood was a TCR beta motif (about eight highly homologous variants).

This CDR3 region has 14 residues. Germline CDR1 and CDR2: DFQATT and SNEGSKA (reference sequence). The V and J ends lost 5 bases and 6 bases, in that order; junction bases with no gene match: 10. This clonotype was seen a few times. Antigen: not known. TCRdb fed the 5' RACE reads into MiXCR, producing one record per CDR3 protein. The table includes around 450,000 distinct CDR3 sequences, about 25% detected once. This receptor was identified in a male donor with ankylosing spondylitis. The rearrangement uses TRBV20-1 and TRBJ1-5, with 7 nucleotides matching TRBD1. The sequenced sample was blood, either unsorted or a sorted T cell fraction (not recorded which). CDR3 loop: CSARQTGLGQPQHF. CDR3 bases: TGCAGTGCTCGACAGACAGGGTTGGGTCAGCCCCAGCATTTT.